The T cell receptor (beta chain) under discussion was sequenced for a study of T cells in Graves' hyperthyroidism and ophthalmopathy. Amplification of TCR beta CDR3 regions used RNA as the template. When the TCR CDR3 underwent first-round RT-PCR, the HTBI primer set was used. A single record per CDR3 protein comes from TCRdb applying MiXCR to the multiplex PCR reads. This sample has 500,000 to 650,000 distinct CDR3 sequences, with around 13% found just once. CDR1 is SGHTA and CDR2 is FQGNSA in the germline V gene. The CDR3 has 15 residues. V was cut by 3 bases and J by 7 bases, with 16 bases left in between. This clonotype has a handful of counts.

The J gene is TRBJ2-4, the V gene TRBV7-2; D gene ambiguous. The clonotype originates from a woman between 45 and 60 years old with Graves' ophthalmopathy. Material for sequencing was blood. This chain's CDR3 is CASSFRNNDLNIQYF. CDR3 DNA sequence: TGTGCCAGCAGCTTCCGCAACAACGATTTGAACATTCAGTACTTC.